Here is one TCR beta chain with its context. TCRdb's table, derived via immunoSEQ multiplex PCR, lists solely in-frame clones and lacks some. The sample shows roughly 60,000 clones, 88% of them seen only once. This sample is part of a study of blood T cell repertoires in COVID-19. Study details: The United States, Italy and Spain were the sources of the acute and convalescent COVID-19 samples.

The germline V and J ends were trimmed by 0 bases and 12 bases, with 10 bases remaining between them. The CDR3 totals 12 residues. Germline loops: CDR1 LGHNA, CDR2 YNFKEQ. The TCR comes from a human donor in a cohort sampled during active COVID-19. The V call is TRBV4-2, the J call TRBJ2-3, with a possible D match to TRBD1 (5 bases). Sequenced sample: peripheral blood. The CDR3 loop is CASSQDQGFQYF. The CDR3, as DNA: TGTGCCAGCAGCCAAGATCAGGGCTTCCAGTATTTT.